This T cell receptor beta chain was identified during a study of blood T cells in healthy people across ages. Individuals who donated were healthy Caucasians from Russia aged about 6 to 90. A minimum of 7 million PBMCs was isolated per sample. The germline V gene encodes CDR1 DFQATT and CDR2 SNEGSKA (reference sequence). J was trimmed by 2 bases and V by 2 bases; bases with no gene match: 5. The length of the CDR3 is 15 residues. For the second PCR, which ran for roughly 7 to 11 cycles, a sample-barcoded 5' primer and a J-beta primer mix were used. Template switching added a 12-random-nucleotide identifier to every cDNA molecule. TCRdb redid the calling of the 5' RACE reads with MiXCR, one entry per CDR3 protein. The data contain some 670,000 distinct CDR3 sequences, over 40% of them singletons.

Sequences were obtained from blood. The TCR sequence derives from a woman aged 80 or over in good health. The rearrangement joins TRBV20-1 to TRBJ2-1; 8 positions agree with TRBD2. The CDR3 loop reads CSARPGLGAYNEQFF. CDR3 nucleotides: TGCAGTGCTAGACCGGGACTAGGAGCCTACAATGAGCAGTTCTTC.